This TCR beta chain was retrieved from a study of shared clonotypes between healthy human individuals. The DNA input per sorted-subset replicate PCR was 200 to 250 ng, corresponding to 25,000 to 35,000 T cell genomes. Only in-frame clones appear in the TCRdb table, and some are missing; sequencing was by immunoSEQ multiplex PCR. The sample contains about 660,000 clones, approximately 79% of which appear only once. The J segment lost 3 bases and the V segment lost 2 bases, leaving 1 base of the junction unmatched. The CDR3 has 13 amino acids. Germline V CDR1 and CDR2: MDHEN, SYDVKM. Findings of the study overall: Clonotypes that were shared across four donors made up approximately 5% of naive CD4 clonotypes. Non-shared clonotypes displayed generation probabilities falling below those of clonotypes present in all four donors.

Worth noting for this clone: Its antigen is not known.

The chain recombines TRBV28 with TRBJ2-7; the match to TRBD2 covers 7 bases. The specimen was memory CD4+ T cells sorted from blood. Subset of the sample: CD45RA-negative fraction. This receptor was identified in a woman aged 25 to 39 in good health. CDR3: CASSLGGDYEQYF. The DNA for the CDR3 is TGTGCCAGCAGTTTAGGGGGGGACTACGAGCAGTACTTC.